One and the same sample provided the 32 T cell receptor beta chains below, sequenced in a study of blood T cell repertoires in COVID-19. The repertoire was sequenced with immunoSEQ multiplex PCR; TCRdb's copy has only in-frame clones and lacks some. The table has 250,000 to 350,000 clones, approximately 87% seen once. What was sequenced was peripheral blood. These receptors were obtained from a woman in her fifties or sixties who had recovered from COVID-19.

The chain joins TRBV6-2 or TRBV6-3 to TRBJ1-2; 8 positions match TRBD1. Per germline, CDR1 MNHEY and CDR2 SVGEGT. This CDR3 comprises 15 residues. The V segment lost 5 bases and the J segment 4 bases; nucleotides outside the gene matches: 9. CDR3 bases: TGTGCCAGCAGTAAACGACAGGGGCCTATCTATGGCTACACCTTC. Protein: CASSKRQGPIYGYTF.

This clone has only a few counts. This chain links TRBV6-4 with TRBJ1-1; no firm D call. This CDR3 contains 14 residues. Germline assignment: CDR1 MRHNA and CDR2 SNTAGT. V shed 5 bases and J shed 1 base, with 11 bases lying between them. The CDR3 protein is CASSPSPGNTEAFF. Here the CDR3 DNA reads TGTGCCAGCAGTCCCAGCCCAGGGAACACTGAAGCTTTCTTT.

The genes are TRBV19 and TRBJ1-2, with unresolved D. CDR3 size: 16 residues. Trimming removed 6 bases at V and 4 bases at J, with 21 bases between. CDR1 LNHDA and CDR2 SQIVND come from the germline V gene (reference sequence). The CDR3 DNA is TGTGCCAGTAGGCCCTCAAGCGGGGAGATCGGCTATGGCTACACCTTC. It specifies CASRPSSGEIGYGYTF.

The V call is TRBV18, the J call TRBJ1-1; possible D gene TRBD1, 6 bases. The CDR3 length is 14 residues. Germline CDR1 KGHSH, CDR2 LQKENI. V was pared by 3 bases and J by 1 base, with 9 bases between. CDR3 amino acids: CASSPQGQNTEAFF. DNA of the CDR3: TGTGCCAGCTCACCCCAGGGGCAGAACACTGAAGCTTTCTTT.

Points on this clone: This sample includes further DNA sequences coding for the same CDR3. CDR3 DNA: TGTGCCAGCAGCCAAGAATGGGGGGACGGCTACACCTTC. It yields the protein CASSQEWGDGYTF. The rearrangement joins TRBV3-1 (or the pseudogene TRBV3-2) to TRBJ1-2; D perhaps matches TRBD1 (5 bases). The CDR3 length is 13 residues. The germline V and J ends were trimmed by 0 bases and 8 bases, with 10 bases remaining between them. Looked up from germline, CDR1 is LGHDT and CDR2 is YNNKEL (reference sequence).

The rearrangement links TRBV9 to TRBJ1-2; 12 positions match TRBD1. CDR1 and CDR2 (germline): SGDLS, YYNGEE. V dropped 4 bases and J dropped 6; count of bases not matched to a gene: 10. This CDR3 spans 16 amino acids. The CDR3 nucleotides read TGTGCCAGCAGCTTCTCCGGGACAGGGGGCTTACATGGCTACACCTTC. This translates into CASSFSGTGGLHGYTF.

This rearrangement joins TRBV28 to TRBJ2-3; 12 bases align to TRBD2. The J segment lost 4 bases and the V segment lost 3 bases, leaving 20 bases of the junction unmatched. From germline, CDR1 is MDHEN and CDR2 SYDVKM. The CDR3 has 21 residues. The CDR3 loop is CASSFPRGQTSGSPGPDTQYF. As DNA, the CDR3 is TGTGCCAGCAGTTTTCCCCGGGGCCAGACTAGCGGGAGTCCTGGCCCAGATACGCAGTATTTT.

CDR3 coding DNA: TGTGCCAGCAGTTTTAGAGGGTGGCCAGATACGCAGTATTTT. Translating it yields CASSFRGWPDTQYF. The rearrangement uses TRBV6-5 and TRBJ2-3; tentatively, D is TRBD2 (5 bases). Between the trimmed V and J ends, which lost 4 bases and 4 bases, there was a span of 12 bases. Germline CDR1 and CDR2: MNHEY and SVGAGI. The CDR3 runs to 14 residues.

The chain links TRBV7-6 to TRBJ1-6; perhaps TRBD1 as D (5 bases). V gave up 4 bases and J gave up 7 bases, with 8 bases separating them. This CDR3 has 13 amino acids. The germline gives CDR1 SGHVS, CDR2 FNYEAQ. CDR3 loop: CASSSTVNSPLHF. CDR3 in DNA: TGTGCCAGCAGCTCGACAGTAAATTCACCCCTCCACTTT.

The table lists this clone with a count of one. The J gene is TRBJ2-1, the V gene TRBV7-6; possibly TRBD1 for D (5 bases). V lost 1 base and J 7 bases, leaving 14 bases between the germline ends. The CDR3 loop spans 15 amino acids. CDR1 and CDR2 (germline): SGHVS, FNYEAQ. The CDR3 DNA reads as TGTGCCAGCAGCTTAGTGGCAGGGTTGGGGAATGAGCAGTTCTTC. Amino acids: CASSLVAGLGNEQFF. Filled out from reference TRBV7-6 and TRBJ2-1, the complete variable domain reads GAGVSQSPRYKVTKRGQDVALRCDPISGHVSLYWYRQALGQGPEFLTYFNYEAQQDKSGLPNDRFSAERPEGSISTLTIQRTEQRDSAMYRCASSLVAGLGNEQFFGPGTRLTVL.

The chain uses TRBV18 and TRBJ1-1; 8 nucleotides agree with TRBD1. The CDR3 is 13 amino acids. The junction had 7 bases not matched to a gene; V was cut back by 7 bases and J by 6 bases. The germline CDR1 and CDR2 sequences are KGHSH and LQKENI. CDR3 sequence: CASCRDRGAEAFF. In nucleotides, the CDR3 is TGTGCCAGCTGCCGAGACAGGGGCGCTGAAGCTTTCTTT.

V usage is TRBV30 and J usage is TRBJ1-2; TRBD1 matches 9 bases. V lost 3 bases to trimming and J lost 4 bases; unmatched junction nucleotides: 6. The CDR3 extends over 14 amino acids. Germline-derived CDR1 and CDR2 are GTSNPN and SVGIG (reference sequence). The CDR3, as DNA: TGTGCCTGGAGCCGGGACAGGGTCGTCTATGGCTACACCTTC. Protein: CAWSRDRVVYGYTF. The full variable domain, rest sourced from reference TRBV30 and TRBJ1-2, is SQTIHQWPATLVQPVGSPLSLECTVEGTSNPNLYWYRQAAGRGLQLLFYSVGIGQISSEVPQNLSASRPQDRQFILSSKKLLLSDSGFYLCAWSRDRVVYGYTFGSGTRLTVV.

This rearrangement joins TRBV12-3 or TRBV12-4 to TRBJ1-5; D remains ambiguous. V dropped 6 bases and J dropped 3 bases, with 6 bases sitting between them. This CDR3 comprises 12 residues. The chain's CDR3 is CASRYFNQPQHF. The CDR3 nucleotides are TGTGCCAGCAGGTACTTCAATCAGCCCCAGCATTTT.

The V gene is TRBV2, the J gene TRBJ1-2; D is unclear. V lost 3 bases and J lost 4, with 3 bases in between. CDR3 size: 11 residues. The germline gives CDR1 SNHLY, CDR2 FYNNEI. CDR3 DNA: TGTGCCAGCAGTGACGGCTATGGCTACACCTTC. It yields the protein CASSDGYGYTF. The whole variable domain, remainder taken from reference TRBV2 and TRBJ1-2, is EPEVTQTPSHQVTQMGQEVILRCVPISNHLYFYWYRQILGQKVEFLVSFYNNEISEKSEIFDDQFSVERPDGSNFTLKIRSTKLEDSAMYFCASSDGYGYTFGSGTRLTVV.

CDR3 loop: CASSSLLAGGPQAGELFF. The DNA of the CDR3 is TGTGCCAGCAGTTCCCTTTTAGCGGGAGGGCCACAGGCCGGGGAGCTGTTTTTT. This chain joins TRBV7-8 and TRBJ2-2; 11 positions match TRBD2. The CDR3 contains 18 residues. Per germline, CDR1 SGHVS and CDR2 FQNEAQ. V trimming: 6 bases; J trimming: 6 bases; junction bases outside the gene matches: 15.

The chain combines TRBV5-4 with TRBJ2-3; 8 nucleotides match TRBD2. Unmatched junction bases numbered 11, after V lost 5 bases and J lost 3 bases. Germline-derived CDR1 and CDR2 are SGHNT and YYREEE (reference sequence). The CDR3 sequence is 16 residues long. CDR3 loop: CASRNGGAFGTDTQYF. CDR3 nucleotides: TGTGCCAGCAGGAACGGGGGGGCTTTTGGTACAGATACGCAGTATTTT.

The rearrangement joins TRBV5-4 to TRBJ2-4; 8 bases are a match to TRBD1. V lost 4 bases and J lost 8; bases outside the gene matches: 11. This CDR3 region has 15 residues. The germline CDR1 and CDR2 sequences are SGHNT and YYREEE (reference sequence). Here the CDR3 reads CASSQPQGARDIQYF. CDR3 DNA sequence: TGTGCCAGCAGCCAACCGCAGGGGGCGCGGGACATTCAGTACTTC.

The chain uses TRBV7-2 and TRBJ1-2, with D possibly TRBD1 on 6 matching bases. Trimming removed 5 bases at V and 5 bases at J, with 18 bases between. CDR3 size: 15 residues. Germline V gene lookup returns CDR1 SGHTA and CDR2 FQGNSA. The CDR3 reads CASSPYMVQGYGYTF. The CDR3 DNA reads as TGTGCCAGCAGCCCTTACATGGTACAGGGTTATGGCTACACCTTC.

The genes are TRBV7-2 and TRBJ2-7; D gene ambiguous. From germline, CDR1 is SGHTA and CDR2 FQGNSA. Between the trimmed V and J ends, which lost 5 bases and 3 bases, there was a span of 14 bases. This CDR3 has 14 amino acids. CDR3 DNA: TGTGCCAGCAGCCTATCCTCCGCTAGCTACGAGCAGTACTTC. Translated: CASSLSSASYEQYF.

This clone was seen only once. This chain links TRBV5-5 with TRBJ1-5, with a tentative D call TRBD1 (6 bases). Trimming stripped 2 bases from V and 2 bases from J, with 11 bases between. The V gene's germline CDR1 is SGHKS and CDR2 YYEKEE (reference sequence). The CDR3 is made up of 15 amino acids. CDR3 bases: TGTGCCAGCAGCTTATACGAGGGGGGCAATCAGCCCCAGCATTTT. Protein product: CASSLYEGGNQPQHF.

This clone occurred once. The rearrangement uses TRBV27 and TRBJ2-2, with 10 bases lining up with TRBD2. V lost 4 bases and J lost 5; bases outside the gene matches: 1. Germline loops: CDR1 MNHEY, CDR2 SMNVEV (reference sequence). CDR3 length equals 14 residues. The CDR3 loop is CASSWTSGTGELFF. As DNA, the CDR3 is TGTGCCAGCAGTTGGACTAGCGGAACCGGGGAGCTGTTTTTT.

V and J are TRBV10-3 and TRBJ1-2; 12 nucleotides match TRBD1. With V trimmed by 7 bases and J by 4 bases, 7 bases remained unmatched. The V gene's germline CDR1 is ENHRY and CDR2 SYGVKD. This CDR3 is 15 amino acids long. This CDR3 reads CAITRDRGPVYGYTF. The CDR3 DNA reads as TGTGCCATCACCAGGGACAGGGGGCCGGTCTATGGCTACACCTTC.

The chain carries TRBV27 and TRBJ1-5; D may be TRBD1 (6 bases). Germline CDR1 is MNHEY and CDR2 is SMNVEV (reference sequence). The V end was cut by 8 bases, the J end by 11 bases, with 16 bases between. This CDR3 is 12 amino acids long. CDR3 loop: CASGDDRPTQHF. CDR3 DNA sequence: TGTGCCAGCGGGGACGACAGGCCGACCCAGCATTTT.

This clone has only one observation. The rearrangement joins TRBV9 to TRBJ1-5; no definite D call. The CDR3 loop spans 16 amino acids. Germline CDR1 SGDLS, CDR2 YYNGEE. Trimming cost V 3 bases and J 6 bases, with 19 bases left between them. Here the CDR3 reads CASSDKGRPRGQPQHF. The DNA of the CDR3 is TGTGCCAGCAGCGACAAAGGCAGACCTAGAGGTCAGCCCCAGCATTTT.

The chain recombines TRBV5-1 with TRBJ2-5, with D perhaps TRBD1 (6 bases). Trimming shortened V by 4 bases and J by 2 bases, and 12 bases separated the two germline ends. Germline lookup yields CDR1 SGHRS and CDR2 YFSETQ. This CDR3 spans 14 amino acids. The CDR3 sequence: CASSIGQRQETQYF. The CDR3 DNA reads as TGCGCCAGCAGCATTGGACAGAGACAAGAGACCCAGTACTTC.

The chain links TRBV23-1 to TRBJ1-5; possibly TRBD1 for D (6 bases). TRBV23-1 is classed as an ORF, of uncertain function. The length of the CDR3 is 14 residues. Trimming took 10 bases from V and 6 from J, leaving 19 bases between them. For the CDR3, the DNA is TGCGCCATCCAGACAGGCCTCACGGGTCAGCCCCAGCATTTT. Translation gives CAIQTGLTGQPQHF.

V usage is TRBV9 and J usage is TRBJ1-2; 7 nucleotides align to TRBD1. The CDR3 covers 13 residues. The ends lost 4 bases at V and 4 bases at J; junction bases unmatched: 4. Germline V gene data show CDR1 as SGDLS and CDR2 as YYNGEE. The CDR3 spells CASSPTGIYGYTF. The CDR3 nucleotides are TGTGCCAGCAGCCCGACAGGGATCTATGGCTACACCTTC.

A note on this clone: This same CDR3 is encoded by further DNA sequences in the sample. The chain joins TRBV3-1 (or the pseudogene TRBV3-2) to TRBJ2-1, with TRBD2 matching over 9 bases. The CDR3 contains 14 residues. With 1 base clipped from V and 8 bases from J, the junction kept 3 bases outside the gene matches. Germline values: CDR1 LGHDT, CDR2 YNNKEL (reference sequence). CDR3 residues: CASSQGGGADEQFF. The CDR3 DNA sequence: TGTGCCAGCAGCCAAGGCGGGGGGGCCGATGAGCAGTTCTTC.

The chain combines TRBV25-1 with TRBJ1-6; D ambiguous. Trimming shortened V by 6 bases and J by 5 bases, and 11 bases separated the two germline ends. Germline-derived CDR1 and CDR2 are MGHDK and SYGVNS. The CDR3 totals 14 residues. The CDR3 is CASSGVVNNSPLHF. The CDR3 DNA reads TGTGCCAGCAGCGGGGTTGTAAATAATTCACCCCTCCACTTT.

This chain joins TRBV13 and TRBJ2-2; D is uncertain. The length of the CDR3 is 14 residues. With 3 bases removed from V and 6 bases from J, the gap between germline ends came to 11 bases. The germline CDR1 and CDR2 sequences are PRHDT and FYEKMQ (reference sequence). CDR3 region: CASSFLLVAGELFF. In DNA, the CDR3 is TGTGCCAGCAGCTTCCTCTTAGTGGCCGGGGAGCTGTTTTTT. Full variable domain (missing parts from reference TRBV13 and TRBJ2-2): AAGVIQSPRHLIKEKRETATLKCYPIPRHDTVYWYQQGPGQDPQFLISFYEKMQSDKGSIPDRFSAQQFSDYHSELNMSSLELGDSALYFCASSFLLVAGELFFGEGSRLTVL.

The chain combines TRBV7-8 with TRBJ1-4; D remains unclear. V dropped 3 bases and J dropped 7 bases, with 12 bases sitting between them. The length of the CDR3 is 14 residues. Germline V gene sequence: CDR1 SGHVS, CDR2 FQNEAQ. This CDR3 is CASSFREGGEKLFF. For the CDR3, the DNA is TGTGCCAGCAGCTTTAGGGAGGGCGGTGAAAAACTGTTTTTT.

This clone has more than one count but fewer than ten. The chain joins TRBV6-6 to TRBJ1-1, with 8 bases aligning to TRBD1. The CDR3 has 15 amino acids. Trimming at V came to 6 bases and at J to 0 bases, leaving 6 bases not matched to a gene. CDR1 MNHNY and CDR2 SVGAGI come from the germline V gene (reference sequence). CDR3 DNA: TGTGCCAGCAGCCTTGGACAGGGAATGAACACTGAAGCTTTCTTT. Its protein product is CASSLGQGMNTEAFF.